These T cell receptor beta chains were read from a single sample in a study of T-cell memory formation after mild COVID-19. TCRdb used MiXCR to reprocess the 5' RACE reads, holding one entry per CDR3 protein. The repertoire includes approximately 490,000 distinct CDR3 sequences, around 21% of them detected once, and approximately 12% sits in the top ten. Sequencing input: PBMCs or a T cell subset sorted from them (not recorded which). The receptors were sampled from an adult woman who had mild COVID-19 (a few samples of this study predate the infection). Cell type and time point are not known. Each CDR3 is given with its conserved first and last residue. A D gene is named only where the DNA matches it firmly. Size is omitted from some rows. Given values are once, few, many or a class for expanded clones.

D gene,clone size,V gene,J gene,CDR3 DNA,CDR3 protein
.,many,TRBV9,TRBJ2-1,TGTGCCAGCAGCGTAGGGTACAATGAGCAGTTCTTC,CASSVGYNEQFF
.,few,TRBV10-3,TRBJ2-1,TGTGCCATCAGTGGGGACTTCATGAACAATGAGCAGTTCTTC,CAISGDFMNNEQFF
TRBD2,.,TRBV5-6,TRBJ2-7,TGTGCCAGCAGCCGCACTAGCGGGAGCACCTACAAGCAGTACTTC,CASSRTSGSTYKQYF
TRBD2,.,TRBV7-9,TRBJ2-1,TGTGCCAGCAGCACCGACGGGACTATTGAGCAGTTCTTC,CASSTDGTIEQFF
.,few,TRBV7-3,TRBJ2-5,TGTGCCAGCAGCGTCCTGGGGACACTTCAAGAGACCCAGTACTTC,CASSVLGTLQETQYF
.,.,TRBV29-1,TRBJ1-1,TGCAGCGTTACCTCGAACACTGAAGCTTTCTTT,CSVTSNTEAFF
.,.,TRBV10-3,TRBJ1-2,TGTGCCACTAGGGATGACCGGCTGGGGTATGGCTACACCTTC,CATRDDRLGYGYTF
.,.,TRBV20-1,TRBJ1-5,TGCAGTGCTAACGGAAGAAGCAATCAGCCCCAGCATTTT,CSANGRSNQPQHF
.,.,TRBV7-9,TRBJ2-1,TGTGCCAGCAGCAGTAGGGAACTAGCTGAATACAATGAGCAGTTCTTC,CASSSRELAEYNEQFF
.,.,TRBV7-8,TRBJ2-7,TGTGCCAGCAGCCCTCCGAGACAGTTCTACGAGCAGTACTTC,CASSPPRQFYEQYF
TRBD2,.,TRBV20-1,TRBJ2-1,TGCAGTGCTAGAGATTGGAGCGGGAGATCATACAATGAGCAGTTCTTC,CSARDWSGRSYNEQFF
.,many,TRBV24-1,TRBJ2-4,TGTGCCACCAGTGTTGGACAGATTCAGTACTTC,CATSVGQIQYF
.,few,TRBV9,TRBJ2-1,TGTGCCAGCAGCGTTGGCTTAGGAGACAATGAGCAGTTCTTC,CASSVGLGDNEQFF
TRBD2,few,TRBV5-1,TRBJ2-1,TGCGCCAGCAGCGGACTAGCGGCCCACCCGTACAATGAGCAGTTCTTC,CASSGLAAHPYNEQFF
TRBD1,.,TRBV7-8,TRBJ1-2,TGTGCCAGCAGCTCCCGACAGGGGGTAGGATATGGCTACACCTTC,CASSSRQGVGYGYTF
TRBD2,few,TRBV20-1,TRBJ2-3,TGCAGTGCTAGCGACCCTTCCCTAGCGGGGGTCACAGATACGCAGTATTTT,CSASDPSLAGVTDTQYF
.,.,TRBV24-1,TRBJ2-7,TGTGCCACCAGTGATTCTCTCGGGCGGTCCTACGAGCAGTACTTC,CATSDSLGRSYEQYF
TRBD1,.,TRBV5-1,TRBJ2-7,TGCGCCAGCAGCTTCGGACAGGCATTCGAGCAGTACTTC,CASSFGQAFEQYF
TRBD2,few,TRBV27,TRBJ2-7,TGTGCCAGCACCTCGAGGGGACTAGCGGGAGGGCGCCACGAGCAGTACTTC,CASTSRGLAGGRHEQYF
.,.,TRBV12-3/TRBV12-4,TRBJ1-5,TGTGCCAGCACAGGTCACAATCAGCCCCAGCATTTT,CASTGHNQPQHF
.,.,TRBV5-1,TRBJ2-6,TGCGCCAGCAGCTTGGGGACACGTGTAAGCTCTGGGGCCAACGTCCTGACTTTC,CASSLGTRVSSGANVLTF
.,few,TRBV20-1,TRBJ1-2,TGCAGTGCTAGTAACAGGGTCAATGGCTACACCTTC,CSASNRVNGYTF
TRBD1,.,TRBV18,TRBJ1-1,TGTGCCAGCTCACCTACCTCGCAGGGGGATACCACTGAAGCTTTCTTT,CASSPTSQGDTTEAFF
.,few,TRBV15,TRBJ1-4,TGTGCCACCAGCAGAGAAGTGGGCGACCCGAATGAAAAACTGTTTTTT,CATSREVGDPNEKLFF
TRBD2,.,TRBV2,TRBJ2-4,TGTGCCAGCAGGGTTGGACTAGCGGCCTCCACCAAAAACATTCAGTACTTC,CASRVGLAASTKNIQYF
TRBD2,.,TRBV30,TRBJ2-3,TGTGCCTGGAAACGGGACTACACAGATACGCAGTATTTT,CAWKRDYTDTQYF